Below, 22 T cell receptor beta chains from the same sample are listed, as sequenced in a study of beta chain features in type 1 diabetes. Since all of the isolated RNA was reverse transcribed, expressed TCRB transcripts were what got sequenced. The data were produced by immunoSEQ multiplex PCR, yet TCRdb's version contains in-frame clones alone and is incomplete. Among more than 550,000 clones listed, around 15% were seen once. Regarding the study as a whole: When Type 1 diabetes patients were examined, their TCRB CDR3s proved moderately but significantly shorter in all four CD4+ subsets.

No antigen has been assigned to these receptors. The sequencing sample was made of naive CD4+ T cells from blood. The source is a young man with type 1 diabetes.

J is TRBJ2-1 and V is TRBV6-1; 7 bases agree with TRBD1. With 3 bases clipped from V and 4 bases from J, the junction kept 6 bases outside the gene matches. The germline V gene encodes CDR1 MNHNS and CDR2 SASEGT. This CDR3 is 15 amino acids long. The CDR3 DNA is TGTGCCAGCAGTGATCCTCACAGGGGTTACAATGAGCAGTTCTTC. Amino acid sequence: CASSDPHRGYNEQFF.

This clone was observed a single time. V and J are TRBV10-1 and TRBJ2-5; 7 nucleotides align to TRBD2. The V gene's germline CDR1 is WNHNN and CDR2 SYGVQD (reference sequence). The ends lost 3 bases at V and 2 bases at J; junction bases unmatched: 6. The CDR3 contains 15 residues. Written as DNA, the CDR3 is TGCGCCAGCAGTGAACGAGCGGGACTACAAGAGACCCAGTACTTC. It specifies CASSERAGLQETQYF.

V usage is TRBV28 and J usage is TRBJ2-7; perhaps TRBD2 as D (5 bases). The CDR3 totals 11 residues. Germline V gene sequence: CDR1 MDHEN, CDR2 SYDVKM. Trimming cost V 5 bases and J 8 bases, with 10 bases left between them. This CDR3 is CASSGEIKQYF. CDR3 nucleotide sequence: TGTGCCAGCAGTGGGGAGATCAAGCAGTACTTC.

This clone has only a few counts. This rearrangement joins TRBV6-5 to TRBJ2-7; D perhaps matches TRBD2 (5 bases). The CDR3 has 12 amino acids. Germline-derived CDR1 and CDR2 are MNHEY and SVGAGI. Trimming removed 5 bases at V and 5 bases at J, with 10 bases between. In DNA, the CDR3 is TGTGCCAGCAGTCCCCACGGGGACGAGCAGTACTTC. As protein: CASSPHGDEQYF.

J is TRBJ1-2 and V is TRBV30; 7 bases agree with TRBD1. The V gene end was trimmed by 2 bases and the J gene end by 4 bases; junction bases not matched to a gene: 16. This CDR3 has 17 residues. The germline V gene has CDR1 GTSNPN and CDR2 SVGIG (reference sequence). This chain's CDR3 is CAWSSTSGTVGGYGYTF. In nucleotides, the CDR3 is TGTGCCTGGAGTTCCACTTCCGGGACAGTTGGCGGCTATGGCTACACCTTC. Complete variable domain (other parts from reference TRBV30 and TRBJ1-2): SQTIHQWPATLVQPVGSPLSLECTVEGTSNPNLYWYRQAAGRGLQLLFYSVGIGQISSEVPQNLSASRPQDRQFILSSKKLLLSDSGFYLCAWSSTSGTVGGYGYTFGSGTRLTVV.

The chain carries TRBV5-6 and TRBJ2-4, with a weak D call TRBD1 (6 bases). Trimming took 0 bases from V and 0 from J, leaving 13 bases between them. Germline assignment: CDR1 SGHDT and CDR2 YYEEEE. CDR3 length equals 17 residues. CDR3: CASSLAPDRRAKNIQYF. The CDR3 DNA is TGTGCCAGCAGCTTGGCCCCCGACAGGAGAGCCAAAAACATTCAGTACTTC.

This rearrangement joins TRBV28 to TRBJ2-3; TRBD2 agrees at 9 bases. Germline CDR1 reads MDHEN; CDR2 reads SYDVKM. This CDR3 comprises 14 residues. Trimming removed 3 bases from V and 3 bases from J; junction bases left unmatched: 1. The CDR3 spells CASSFLAGTDTQYF. In nucleotides, the CDR3 is TGTGCCAGCAGTTTCCTAGCGGGGACAGATACGCAGTATTTT.

The J gene is TRBJ2-1, the V gene TRBV4-1, with TRBD1 as a possible D gene (5 bases). V lost 1 base and J 8 bases, leaving 12 bases between the germline ends. Germline CDR1 reads MGHRA; CDR2 reads YSYEKL. This CDR3 has 14 amino acids. CDR3 sequence (DNA): TGCGCCAGCAGCCAAGCAAACCCAGGGTATGAGCAGTTCTTC. Translation gives CASSQANPGYEQFF.

The rearrangement joins TRBV10-3 to TRBJ2-4; 9 bases match TRBD2. CDR3 length equals 13 residues. The V and J ends lost 6 bases and 7 bases, in that order; junction bases with no gene match: 4. Germline CDR1 and CDR2: ENHRY and SYGVKD. The DNA for the CDR3 is TGTGCCATCAGCGATAGCGGGAGCAACATTCAGTACTTC. Protein product: CAISDSGSNIQYF.

This clone was seen a handful of times. The rearrangement joins TRBV5-1 to TRBJ2-1; 7 nucleotides match TRBD2. CDR3 length: 15 amino acids. J was trimmed by 2 bases and V by 2 bases; bases with no gene match: 4. Germline V gene lookup returns CDR1 SGHRS and CDR2 YFSETQ. The CDR3 DNA is TGCGCCAGCAGCTTAGAGGGAGGGCCCTACAATGAGCAGTTCTTC. Residues: CASSLEGGPYNEQFF.

This clone appeared a few times. V gene TRBV4-3 combines with J gene TRBJ2-3; 7 bases agree with TRBD2. This CDR3 has 15 residues. Germline assignment: CDR1 LGHNA and CDR2 YSLEER. V was clipped by 1 base and J by 3 bases; unmatched bases: 4. The CDR3 loop is CASSQGWRGTDTQYF. DNA for the CDR3: TGCGCCAGCAGCCAAGGATGGCGGGGGACAGATACGCAGTATTTT.

This clone has only a few counts. The identical CDR3 is also encoded by other nucleotide sequences in the sample. The rearrangement joins TRBV5-1 to TRBJ1-1; D is undetermined. In germline, CDR1 is SGHRS, CDR2 YFSETQ. V gave up 0 bases and J gave up 2 bases, with 5 bases separating them. The CDR3 covers 13 residues. The CDR3 sequence is CASSLDRNTEAFF. CDR3 nucleotide sequence: TGCGCCAGCAGCTTGGACAGAAACACTGAAGCTTTCTTT. The full variable domain, rest sourced from reference TRBV5-1 and TRBJ1-1, is KAGVTQTPRYLIKTRGQQVTLSCSPISGHRSVSWYQQTPGQGLQFLFEYFSETQRNKGNFPGRFSGRQFSNSRSEMNVSTLELGDSALYLCASSLDRNTEAFFGQGTRLTVV.

This clone was picked up a small number of times. J is TRBJ2-7 and V is TRBV6-6, with a possible D match to TRBD1 (6 bases). In germline, CDR1 is MNHNY, CDR2 SVGAGI (reference sequence). The CDR3 totals 13 residues. The V end lost 6 bases, the J end lost 1 base, and 10 bases lay between the germline ends. The DNA of the CDR3 is TGTGCCAGCAGCAACGACAGGTCCTACGAGCAGTACTTC. Translating gives CASSNDRSYEQYF.

This clone was counted between two and nine times. This chain joins TRBV30 and TRBJ2-3; the D is unclear. There are 11 residues in the CDR3. Germline assignment: CDR1 GTSNPN and CDR2 SVGIG (reference sequence). The V gene lost 1 base and the J gene lost 6 bases, with 5 bases spanning the gap. CDR3 in amino acids: CAWSAGDTQYF. CDR3 nucleotide sequence: TGTGCCTGGAGTGCGGGCGATACGCAGTATTTT.

This clone occurred a few times. The chain is built from TRBV28 and TRBJ1-5; D may be TRBD1 (6 bases). The V end was cut by 6 bases, the J end by 2 bases, with 11 bases between. There are 14 residues in the CDR3. Germline V gene lookup returns CDR1 MDHEN and CDR2 SYDVKM. The CDR3 here is CASSLGAGNQPQHF. CDR3 coding DNA: TGTGCCAGCAGCCTGGGGGCCGGCAATCAGCCCCAGCATTTT.

This chain joins TRBV6-6 and TRBJ1-6; 7 positions match TRBD1. Germline V gives CDR1 MNHNY, CDR2 SVGAGI (reference sequence). J lost 9 bases, V lost 4 bases, and 9 bases had no gene match. The CDR3 is 15 residues long. As DNA, the CDR3 is TGTGCCAGCAGTTCCCGCGACAGGGCTAGTTCACCCCTCCACTTT. The encoded protein is CASSSRDRASSPLHF.

This clone was seen a few times. Other DNA variants within this sample encode the same CDR3. This chain links TRBV30 with TRBJ2-1; 12 bases are a match to TRBD2. Per germline, CDR1 GTSNPN and CDR2 SVGIG (reference sequence). V shed 2 bases, J shed 4 bases, and the junction held 3 bases outside the gene matches. The CDR3 is 15 amino acids. For the CDR3, the DNA is TGTGCCTGGAGTCCCGGGACTAGCGGGTACAATGAGCAGTTCTTC. Its protein is CAWSPGTSGYNEQFF. The whole variable domain, remainder taken from reference TRBV30 and TRBJ2-1, is SQTIHQWPATLVQPVGSPLSLECTVEGTSNPNLYWYRQAAGRGLQLLFYSVGIGQISSEVPQNLSASRPQDRQFILSSKKLLLSDSGFYLCAWSPGTSGYNEQFFGPGTRLTVL.

This clone appeared a few times. The rearrangement uses TRBV7-2 and TRBJ1-2, with D unresolved. The CDR3 extends over 13 amino acids. The germline V and J ends were trimmed by 10 bases and 3 bases, with 15 bases remaining between them. The V gene's germline CDR1 is SGHTA and CDR2 FQGNSA. The DNA for the CDR3 is TGTGCCACAAAAGAATACAGTGACTATGGCTACACCTTC. Amino acids: CATKEYSDYGYTF.

J is TRBJ2-7 and V is TRBV11-3; 14 positions agree with TRBD2. J lost 0 bases, V lost 6 bases, and 7 bases had no gene match. The CDR3 covers 17 residues. CDR1 is SGHNT, CDR2 YENEEA, per germline. As DNA, the CDR3 is TGTGCCAGCAGGTGGACTAGCGGGAGGCGGGACTCCTACGAGCAGTACTTC. Translating it yields CASRWTSGRRDSYEQYF.

This clone was seen a few times. Other DNA sequences in the sample encode the same CDR3. The rearrangement uses TRBV7-2 and TRBJ1-5; 8 bases align to TRBD1. This CDR3 is built from 14 residues. The V gene end was trimmed by 4 bases and the J gene end by 6 bases; junction bases not matched to a gene: 5. CDR1 and CDR2 from the germline V gene are SGHTA and FQGNSA. The DNA of the CDR3 is TGTGCCAGCAGCTCAGGACAGGGAGGTCAGCCCCAGCATTTT. Protein product: CASSSGQGGQPQHF.

This clone has only a few counts. The CDR3 loop reads CASSLPGLLRPQLFF. The CDR3 DNA sequence: TGTGCCAGCAGCTTACCGGGACTCCTTAGGCCACAGCTGTTTTTT. The chain has TRBV7-2 and TRBJ2-2; the D gene is possibly TRBD2 (6 bases). The germline V gene has CDR1 SGHTA and CDR2 FQGNSA. V lost 2 bases and J lost 12, with 19 bases in between. This CDR3 has 15 residues.

This clone was counted between two and nine times. This chain uses TRBV5-1 with TRBJ2-3; TRBD1 might be the D (5 bases). V was pared by 3 bases and J by 2 bases, with 10 bases between. CDR1 and CDR2 from the germline V gene are SGHRS and YFSETQ. This CDR3 is 14 amino acids long. Written as DNA, the CDR3 is TGCGCCAGCAGCTACCGACAGTCCACAGATACGCAGTATTTT. It codes for CASSYRQSTDTQYF. Full variable domain (outside the CDR3, taken from reference TRBV5-1 and TRBJ2-3): KAGVTQTPRYLIKTRGQQVTLSCSPISGHRSVSWYQQTPGQGLQFLFEYFSETQRNKGNFPGRFSGRQFSNSRSEMNVSTLELGDSALYLCASSYRQSTDTQYFGPGTRLTVL.